The 30 T cell receptor beta chains below come from one sample, sequenced in a study of response to subunit inactivated influenza vaccine. TCRdb re-called the RT-PCR reads through MiXCR, storing one row per CDR3 protein. The data show around 190,000 distinct CDR3 sequences, approximately 15% seen once. Sequences were derived from CD8+ T cells sorted from PBMCs, sampled about 5 days after vaccination. These receptors were collected from a man aged 45-65 years who received an inactivated influenza vaccine.

This chain connects TRBV10-3 to TRBJ2-7; tentative D call: TRBD2 (5 bases). The CDR3 has 14 residues. Per germline, CDR1 ENHRY and CDR2 SYGVKD. Trimming pared 2 bases from V and 3 bases from J, leaving 11 bases between. CDR3 bases: TGTGCCATCAGTGAGGAGGGTACCCTCTACGAGCAGTACTTC. This encodes CAISEEGTLYEQYF.

The V gene is TRBV11-2, the J gene TRBJ1-2; TRBD1 might be the D (5 bases). The CDR3 covers 14 residues. V lost 1 base to trimming and J lost 2 bases, with 8 bases between them. Per the germline V gene, CDR1 is SGHAT and CDR2 is FQNNGV. The CDR3 reads CASSLGSGNYGYTF. The CDR3 nucleotides read TGTGCCAGCAGCTTAGGGTCAGGGAACTATGGCTACACCTTC.

This clonotype has a handful of counts. V is TRBV7-2 and J is TRBJ2-7, with TRBD2 identical over 10 bases. Germline CDR1 SGHTA, CDR2 FQGNSA. The junction had 9 bases not matched to a gene; V was cut back by 4 bases and J by 0 bases. The CDR3 is made up of 17 amino acids. CDR3 in amino acids: CASSYLLAGPPSYEQYF. The CDR3 region has the DNA TGTGCCAGCAGCTATCTACTAGCGGGACCCCCCTCCTACGAGCAGTACTTC.

The chain links TRBV7-2 to TRBJ1-4; possibly TRBD1 for D (6 bases). The germline V gene has CDR1 SGHTA and CDR2 FQGNSA. CDR3 length: 16 residues. Trimming shortened V by 1 base and J by 3 bases, and 12 bases separated the two germline ends. CDR3 nucleotides: TGTGCCAGCAGCTTAGTGCCGGGACACCCTAATGAAAAACTGTTTTTT. It is translated as CASSLVPGHPNEKLFF.

V and J are TRBV4-2 and TRBJ1-2; 9 bases agree with TRBD1. This CDR3 has 15 residues. The J segment lost 4 bases and the V segment lost 2 bases, leaving 5 bases of the junction unmatched. CDR1 and CDR2 from the germline V gene are LGHNA and YNFKEQ. In DNA, the CDR3 is TGTGCCAGCAGCCAAAAAACAGGGGGCCCCTATGGCTACACCTTC. This translates into CASSQKTGGPYGYTF.

This clonotype was observed a handful of times. The chain recombines TRBV5-1 with TRBJ2-7; D gene uncertain. CDR1 and CDR2 (germline): SGHRS, YFSETQ. This CDR3 comprises 15 residues. V gave up 0 bases and J gave up 3 bases, with 13 bases separating them. CDR3 sequence: CASSLVSNTFYEQYF. CDR3 DNA sequence: TGCGCCAGCAGCTTGGTGTCAAATACTTTCTACGAGCAGTACTTC.

This chain joins TRBV9 and TRBJ2-3, with TRBD2 matching 9 bases. The CDR3 runs to 14 residues. Trimming took 4 bases from V and 5 from J; bases not matched to a gene: 5. CDR1 is SGDLS, CDR2 YYNGEE, per germline. The CDR3 loop reads CASSPGLAGDTQYF. CDR3 in DNA: TGTGCCAGCAGCCCGGGACTAGCCGGAGATACGCAGTATTTT. The whole variable domain, filled in from reference TRBV9 and TRBJ2-3, reads DSGVTQTPKHLITATGQRVTLRCSPRSGDLSVYWYQQSLDQGLQFLIQYYNGEERAKGNILERFSAQQFPDLHSELNLSSLELGDSALYFCASSPGLAGDTQYFGPGTRLTVL.

At least ten counts were recorded for this clonotype. The chain links TRBV4-1 to TRBJ2-7; 9 positions agree with TRBD1. This CDR3 has 17 residues. In germline, CDR1 is MGHRA, CDR2 YSYEKL. The V segment lost 1 base and the J segment 7 bases; nucleotides outside the gene matches: 14. The CDR3 sequence: CASSQGWGRTGVWEQYF. The CDR3 nucleotides are TGCGCCAGCAGCCAAGGCTGGGGACGGACAGGGGTATGGGAGCAGTACTTC.

In its sample, this clonotype was seen a few times. The CDR3 is CSARDPPGTGNYGYTF. DNA of the CDR3: TGCAGTGCTAGAGATCCCCCTGGGACAGGGAACTATGGCTACACCTTC. V gene TRBV20-1 combines with J gene TRBJ1-2; TRBD1 matches at 9 bases. V dropped 0 bases and J dropped 2; count of bases not matched to a gene: 7. Germline V gene sequence: CDR1 DFQATT, CDR2 SNEGSKA (reference sequence). The CDR3 runs to 16 residues.

The chain recombines TRBV14 with TRBJ2-5, with D perhaps being TRBD1 or TRBD2 (6 bases each). Between the trimmed V and J ends, which lost 0 bases and 1 base, there was a span of 12 bases. Germline lookup yields CDR1 SGHDN and CDR2 FVKESK. CDR3 length equals 16 residues. The CDR3 sequence is CASSQDLRGAQETQYF. The CDR3, as DNA: TGTGCCAGCAGCCAAGATCTGAGGGGGGCCCAAGAGACCCAGTACTTC.

This clonotype was seen only a few times. The rearrangement joins TRBV28 to TRBJ2-3; the match to TRBD1 covers 9 bases. The CDR3 runs 16 residues. Germline V gene sequence: CDR1 MDHEN, CDR2 SYDVKM. The V and J ends lost 5 bases and 2 bases, in that order; junction bases with no gene match: 8. CDR3 amino acids: CASSPPGQGYTDTQYF. DNA for the CDR3: TGTGCCAGCAGTCCGCCGGGACAGGGATACACAGATACGCAGTATTTT.

The V call is TRBV9, the J call TRBJ2-1; the D gene could be TRBD1 or TRBD2 (6 bases each). V lost 4 bases and J 0 bases, leaving 17 bases between the germline ends. Per germline, CDR1 SGDLS and CDR2 YYNGEE. This CDR3 is 17 amino acids long. CDR3 coding DNA: TGTGCCAGCAGCCCGCGAGGGGGGAGTCCCTCCTACAATGAGCAGTTCTTC. It encodes CASSPRGGSPSYNEQFF.

In its sample, this clonotype was seen a few times. The CDR3 bases are TGTGCCAGCAGCGAAGGGACAGGGGACAGACAAGAGACCCAGTACTTC. Translation gives CASSEGTGDRQETQYF. The V and J genes are TRBV13 and TRBJ2-5, with 10 bases aligning to TRBD1. V trimming: 5 bases; J trimming: 2 bases; junction bases outside the gene matches: 8. This CDR3 region has 16 residues. CDR1 and CDR2 from the germline V gene are PRHDT and FYEKMQ (reference sequence).

This clonotype was recorded at least ten times. This rearrangement joins TRBV7-9 to TRBJ2-5; a possible D gene is TRBD1 (5 bases). The CDR3 contains 14 residues. CDR1 and CDR2 from the germline V gene are SEHNR and FQNEAQ (reference sequence). V was clipped by 3 bases and J by 4 bases, with 12 bases between them. In DNA form, the CDR3 reads TGTGCCAGCAGCTTCCTGACAGTCCCAGAGACCCAGTACTTC. This sequence encodes CASSFLTVPETQYF.

The rearrangement uses TRBV12-3 or TRBV12-4 and TRBJ2-3; D could derive from TRBD1 or TRBD2 (5 bases each). There are 15 residues in the CDR3. Trimming stripped 6 bases from V and 2 bases from J, with 15 bases between. The DNA for the CDR3 is TGTGCCAGCAGCCAGGGACCTACGGTCACAGATACGCAGTATTTT. Translating it yields CASSQGPTVTDTQYF.

This clonotype was seen only a few times. The chain uses TRBV6-2 or TRBV6-3 and TRBJ2-2, with D possibly being TRBD1 or TRBD2 (5 bases each). V lost 7 bases and J 3 bases, leaving 9 bases between the germline ends. Germline V lookup: CDR1 MNHEY, CDR2 SVGEGT. CDR3 size: 13 residues. CDR3 sequence reads: CASKGTDTGELFF. The CDR3 DNA reads TGTGCCAGCAAAGGGACGGACACCGGGGAGCTGTTTTTT.

V and J are TRBV11-2 and TRBJ2-7; weak D call: TRBD2 (5 bases). In germline, CDR1 is SGHAT, CDR2 FQNNGV. The V gene lost 2 bases and the J gene lost 3 bases, with 14 bases spanning the gap. This CDR3 spans 15 amino acids. As DNA, the CDR3 is TGTGCCAGCAGCTTAACGGGATTGAGGCTCTACGAGCAGTACTTC. It encodes CASSLTGLRLYEQYF.

This clonotype was seen more than once but under ten times. The V gene is TRBV4-3, the J gene TRBJ2-3; weak D call: TRBD1 (6 bases). V gave up 1 base and J gave up 3 bases, with 14 bases separating them. This CDR3 region has 16 residues. The germline CDR1 and CDR2 sequences are LGHNA and YSLEER. CDR3: CASSQGYRVLTDTQYF. CDR3 DNA sequence: TGCGCCAGCAGCCAAGGATACAGGGTGCTAACAGATACGCAGTATTTT.

A few counts support this clonotype. The genes are TRBV28 and TRBJ1-1, with D uncertain. The CDR3 contains 14 residues. Looked up from germline, CDR1 is MDHEN and CDR2 is SYDVKM. V dropped 6 bases and J dropped 7 bases, with 18 bases sitting between them. The CDR3 DNA reads as TGTGCCAGCAGCTTACCACGGGCTGAGAGTGAAGCTTTCTTT. This gives the protein CASSLPRAESEAFF.

With regard to this clonotype: At one end, the junction sequence differs from germline, possibly due to a read error. The chain has TRBV5-1 and TRBJ2-3, with TRBD2 matching 7 bases. Germline V gene lookup returns CDR1 SGHRS and CDR2 YFSETQ. The CDR3 runs 14 residues. CDR3 nucleotides: TGCGGCAGCAGCGGGGTCCCGGTTTTGGATACGCAGTATTTT. Encoded protein: CGSSGVPVLDTQYF.

This clonotype was found a few times. The V gene is TRBV20-1, the J gene TRBJ2-7; D is uncertain. The germline V and J ends were trimmed by 2 bases and 4 bases, with 12 bases remaining between them. This CDR3 contains 13 residues. Germline V gene sequence: CDR1 DFQATT, CDR2 SNEGSKA (reference sequence). The CDR3 bases are TGCAGTGCTAGACCTCAACAGATTTACGAGCAGTACTTC. It is translated as CSARPQQIYEQYF.

This clonotype was picked up a small number of times. This chain uses TRBV27 with TRBJ2-7; no definite D call. Germline V gives CDR1 MNHEY, CDR2 SMNVEV (reference sequence). This CDR3 region has 13 residues. Trimming left V 6 bases short and J 0 bases short, with 9 bases between. In DNA, the CDR3 is TGTGCCAGCAGATCCCCCCACTCCTACGAGCAGTACTTC. Translating gives CASRSPHSYEQYF.

The rearrangement joins TRBV6-5 to TRBJ2-7; 7 bases map to TRBD1. V shed 2 bases, J shed 5 bases, and the junction held 6 bases outside the gene matches. Germline V CDR1 and CDR2: MNHEY, SVGAGI. The CDR3 sequence is 14 residues long. The chain's CDR3 is CASSYIQGTDEQYF. The CDR3 region has the DNA TGTGCCAGCAGTTACATACAGGGGACCGACGAGCAGTACTTC.

V usage is TRBV7-2 and J usage is TRBJ2-2; weak D call: TRBD2 (6 bases). The V end lost 1 base, the J end lost 6 bases, and 9 bases lay between the germline ends. This CDR3 has 14 amino acids. Germline loops: CDR1 SGHTA, CDR2 FQGNSA. The CDR3 sequence: CASSLEWGAGELFF. The DNA for the CDR3 is TGTGCCAGCAGCTTAGAATGGGGGGCCGGGGAGCTGTTTTTT. The full variable domain, completed using reference TRBV7-2 and TRBJ2-2, is GAGVSQSPSNKVTEKGKDVELRCDPISGHTALYWYRQSLGQGLEFLIYFQGNSAPDKSGLPSDRFSAERTGGSVSTLTIQRTQQEDSAVYLCASSLEWGAGELFFGEGSRLTVL.

This clonotype was counted only a few times. The V gene is TRBV12-3 or TRBV12-4, the J gene TRBJ1-2; D call uncertain. The CDR3 length is 15 residues. V lost 3 bases, J lost 8 bases, and 19 bases lay in between. CDR3 DNA: TGTGCCAGCAGTTTTAGGGCAAGTATTCCAGGCGGCTACACCTTC. Protein product: CASSFRASIPGGYTF.

Ten or more counts support this clonotype. The chain joins TRBV6-5 to TRBJ1-1; no firm D call. This CDR3 contains 13 residues. Trimming stripped 2 bases from V and 1 base from J, with 5 bases between. CDR1 MNHEY and CDR2 SVGAGI come from the germline V gene. CDR3 in amino acids: CASSYRWNTEAFF. The DNA for the CDR3 is TGTGCCAGCAGTTACCGATGGAACACTGAAGCTTTCTTT.

The V and J genes are TRBV5-1 and TRBJ2-5, with 7 bases identical to TRBD1. Germline V gene data show CDR1 as SGHRS and CDR2 as YFSETQ. This CDR3 spans 14 amino acids. The V gene end was trimmed by 4 bases and the J gene end by 2 bases; junction bases not matched to a gene: 5. The CDR3 is CASSPLGQQETQYF. The CDR3 DNA sequence: TGCGCCAGCAGCCCCCTGGGACAGCAAGAGACCCAGTACTTC. The full variable domain, in which reference TRBV5-1 and TRBJ2-5 provide the parts outside the CDR3, is KAGVTQTPRYLIKTRGQQVTLSCSPISGHRSVSWYQQTPGQGLQFLFEYFSETQRNKGNFPGRFSGRQFSNSRSEMNVSTLELGDSALYLCASSPLGQQETQYFGPGTRLLVL.

This clonotype was detected only a few times. The chain combines TRBV5-1 with TRBJ1-2, with 11 bases aligning to TRBD1. The CDR3 runs to 15 residues. Trimming cost V 1 base and J 5 bases; bases outside gene matches: 4. Germline assignment: CDR1 SGHRS and CDR2 YFSETQ. The CDR3 DNA is TGCGCCAGCAGCTTGACCGGGACAGGGGGATATGGCTACACCTTC. Translated: CASSLTGTGGYGYTF.

This chain links TRBV19 with TRBJ2-3, with D maybe TRBD2 (5 bases). CDR3 length: 11 residues. Germline V CDR1 and CDR2: LNHDA, SQIVND (reference sequence). Trimming removed 11 bases from V and 4 bases from J, with 10 bases in between. As DNA, the CDR3 is TGTGCCTCCCAAGCGGCAGATACGCAGTATTTT. It yields the protein CASQAADTQYF.

This clonotype appeared a few times. CDR3 coding DNA: TGTGCCAGCAGCATCCAACCGGGACTAGCGGGAGACGAGCAGTTCTTC. Translated: CASSIQPGLAGDEQFF. The chain recombines TRBV27 with TRBJ2-1; 14 bases are a match to TRBD2. Per germline, CDR1 MNHEY and CDR2 SMNVEV (reference sequence). J gave up 10 bases and V 6 bases, and 11 bases lay outside the gene matches. The CDR3 contains 16 residues.